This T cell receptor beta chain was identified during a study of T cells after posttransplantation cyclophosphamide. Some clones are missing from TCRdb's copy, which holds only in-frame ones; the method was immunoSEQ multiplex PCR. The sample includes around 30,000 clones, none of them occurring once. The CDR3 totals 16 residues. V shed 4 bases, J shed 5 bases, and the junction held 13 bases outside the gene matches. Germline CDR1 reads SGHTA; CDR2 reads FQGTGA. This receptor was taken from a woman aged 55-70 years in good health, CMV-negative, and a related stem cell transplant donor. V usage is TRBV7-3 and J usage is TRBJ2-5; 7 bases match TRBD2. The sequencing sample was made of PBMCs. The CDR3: CASSSRGGEGTETQYF. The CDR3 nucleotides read TGTGCCAGCAGCTCCCGTGGGGGGGAGGGCACGGAGACCCAGTACTTC.